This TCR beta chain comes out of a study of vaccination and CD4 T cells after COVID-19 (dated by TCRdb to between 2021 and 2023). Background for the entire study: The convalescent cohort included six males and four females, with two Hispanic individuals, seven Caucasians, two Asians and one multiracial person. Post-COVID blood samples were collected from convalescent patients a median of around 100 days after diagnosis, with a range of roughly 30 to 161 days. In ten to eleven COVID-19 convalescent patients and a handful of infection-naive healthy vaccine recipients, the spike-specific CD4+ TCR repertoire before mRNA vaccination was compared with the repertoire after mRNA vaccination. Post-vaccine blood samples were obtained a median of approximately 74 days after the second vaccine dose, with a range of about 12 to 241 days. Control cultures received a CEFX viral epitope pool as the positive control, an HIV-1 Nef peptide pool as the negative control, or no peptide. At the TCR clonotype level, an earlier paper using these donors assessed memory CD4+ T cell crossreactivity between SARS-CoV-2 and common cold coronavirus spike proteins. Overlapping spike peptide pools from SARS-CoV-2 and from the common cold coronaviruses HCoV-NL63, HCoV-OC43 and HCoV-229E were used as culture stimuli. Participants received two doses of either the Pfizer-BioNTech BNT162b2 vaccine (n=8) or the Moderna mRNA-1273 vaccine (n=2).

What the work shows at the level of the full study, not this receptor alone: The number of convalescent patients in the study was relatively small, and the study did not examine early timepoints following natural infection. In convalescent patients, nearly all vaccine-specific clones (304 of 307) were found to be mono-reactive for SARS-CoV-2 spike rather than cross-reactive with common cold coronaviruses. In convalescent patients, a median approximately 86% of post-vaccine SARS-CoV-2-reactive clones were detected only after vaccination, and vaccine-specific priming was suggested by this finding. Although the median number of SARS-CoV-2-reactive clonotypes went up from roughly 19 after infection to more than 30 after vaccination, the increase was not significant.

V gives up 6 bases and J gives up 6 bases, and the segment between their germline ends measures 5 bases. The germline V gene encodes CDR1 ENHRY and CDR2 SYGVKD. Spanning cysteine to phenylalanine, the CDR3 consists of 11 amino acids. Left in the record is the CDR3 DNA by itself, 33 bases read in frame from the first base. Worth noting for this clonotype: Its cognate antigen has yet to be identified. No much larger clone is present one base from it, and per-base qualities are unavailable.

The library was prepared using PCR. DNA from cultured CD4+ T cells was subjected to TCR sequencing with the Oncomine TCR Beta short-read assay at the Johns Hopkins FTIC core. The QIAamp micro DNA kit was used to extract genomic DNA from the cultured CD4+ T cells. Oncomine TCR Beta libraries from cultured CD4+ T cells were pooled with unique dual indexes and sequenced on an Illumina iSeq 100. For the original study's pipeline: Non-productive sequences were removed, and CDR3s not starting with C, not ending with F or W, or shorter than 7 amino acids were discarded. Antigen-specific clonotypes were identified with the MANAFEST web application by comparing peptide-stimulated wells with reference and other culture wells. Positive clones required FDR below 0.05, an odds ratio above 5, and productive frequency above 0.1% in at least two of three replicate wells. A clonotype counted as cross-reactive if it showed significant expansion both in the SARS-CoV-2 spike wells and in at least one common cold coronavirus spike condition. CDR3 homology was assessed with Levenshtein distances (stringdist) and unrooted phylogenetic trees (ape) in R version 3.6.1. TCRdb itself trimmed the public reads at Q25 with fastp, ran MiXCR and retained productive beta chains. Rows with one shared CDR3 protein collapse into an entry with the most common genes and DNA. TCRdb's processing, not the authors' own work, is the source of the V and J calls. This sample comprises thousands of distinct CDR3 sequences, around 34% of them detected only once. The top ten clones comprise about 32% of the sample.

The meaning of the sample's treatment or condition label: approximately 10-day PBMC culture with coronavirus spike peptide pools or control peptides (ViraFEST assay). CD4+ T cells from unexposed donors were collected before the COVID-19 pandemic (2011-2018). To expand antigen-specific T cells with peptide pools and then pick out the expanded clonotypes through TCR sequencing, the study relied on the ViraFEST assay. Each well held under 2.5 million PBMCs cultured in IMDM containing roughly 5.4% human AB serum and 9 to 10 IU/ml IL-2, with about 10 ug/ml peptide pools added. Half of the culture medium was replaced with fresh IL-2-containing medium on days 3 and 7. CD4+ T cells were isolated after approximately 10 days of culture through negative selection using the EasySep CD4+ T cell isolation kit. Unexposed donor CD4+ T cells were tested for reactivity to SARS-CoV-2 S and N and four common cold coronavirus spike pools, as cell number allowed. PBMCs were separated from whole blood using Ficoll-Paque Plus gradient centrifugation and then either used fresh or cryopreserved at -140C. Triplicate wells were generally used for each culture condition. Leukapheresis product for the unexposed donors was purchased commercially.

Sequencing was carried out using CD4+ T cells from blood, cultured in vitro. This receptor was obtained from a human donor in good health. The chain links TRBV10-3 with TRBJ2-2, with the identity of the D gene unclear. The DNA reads TGTGCCATCAGAGGGTCCGGGGAGCTGTTTTTT. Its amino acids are CAIRGSGELFF.